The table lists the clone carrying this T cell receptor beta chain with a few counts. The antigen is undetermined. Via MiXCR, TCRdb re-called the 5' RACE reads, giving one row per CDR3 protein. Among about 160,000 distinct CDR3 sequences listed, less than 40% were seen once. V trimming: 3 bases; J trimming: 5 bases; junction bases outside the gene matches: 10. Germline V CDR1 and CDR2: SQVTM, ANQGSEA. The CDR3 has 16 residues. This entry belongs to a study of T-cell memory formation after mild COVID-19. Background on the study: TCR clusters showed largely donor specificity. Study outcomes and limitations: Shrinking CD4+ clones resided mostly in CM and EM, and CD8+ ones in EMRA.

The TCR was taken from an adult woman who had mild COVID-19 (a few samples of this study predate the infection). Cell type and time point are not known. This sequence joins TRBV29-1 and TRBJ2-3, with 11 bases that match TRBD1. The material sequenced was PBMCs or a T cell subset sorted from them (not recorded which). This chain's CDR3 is CSVERAGQGARDTQYF. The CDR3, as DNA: TGCAGCGTTGAGCGTGCCGGACAGGGGGCGAGAGATACGCAGTATTTT.